There are a few counts of the clone carrying this T cell receptor beta chain. Trimming took off 4 bases at V and 6 bases at J, with 13 bases between the two ends. The CDR3 totals 13 residues. The germline V gene has CDR1 SGHRS and CDR2 YFSETQ. One entry per CDR3 protein results from TCRdb running MiXCR on the reads. The sample includes more than 350,000 distinct CDR3 sequences, roughly 30% of them seen just once. These data originate in a study of T cell repertoires in cytomegalovirus infection. On the study more broadly: CMV infection together with matching HLA type was indicated by public TCR beta signatures.

The sequence was collected from a human donor in good health (CMV status not recorded). Some clones in this sample may be carry-over from other donors' samples. The chain is built from TRBV5-1 and TRBJ1-2; weak D call: TRBD1 (5 bases). The source material was PBMCs. The DNA for the CDR3 is TGCGCCAGCAGCGTTGGTGAAGGGGATGGCTACACCTTC. This codes for CASSVGEGDGYTF.